Below, 31 T cell receptor beta chains from the same sample are listed, as sequenced in a study of T cell responses to AZD1222 COVID-19 vaccine. TCRdb's copy holds only in-frame clones and misses some; the assay was immunoSEQ multiplex PCR. Among roughly 110,000 clones listed, 75% to 95% were seen once. The material sequenced was peripheral blood, taken 28 days after the second AZD1222 dose. Receptors originate from an adult who received the AZD1222 COVID-19 vaccine.

The chain links TRBV11-3 to TRBJ1-2; D uncertain. Germline CDR1 and CDR2: SGHNT and YENEEA. This CDR3 has 12 amino acids. Between the trimmed V and J ends, which lost 5 bases and 7 bases, there was a span of 11 bases. The DNA for the CDR3 is TGTGCCAGCAGCGCCGGAGGATCTGGCTACACCTTC. Translation: CASSAGGSGYTF. Full variable domain (rest looked up from reference TRBV11-3 and TRBJ1-2): EAGVVQSPRYKIIEKKQPVAFWCNPISGHNTLYWYLQNLGQGPELLIRYENEEAVDDSQLPKDRFSAERLKGVDSTLKIQPAELGDSAVYLCASSAGGSGYTFGSGTRLTVV.

The rearrangement joins TRBV28 to TRBJ2-5; no firm D call. CDR3 length equals 15 residues. Germline V gene lookup returns CDR1 MDHEN and CDR2 SYDVKM. Trimming removed 3 bases at V and 4 bases at J, with 15 bases between. The CDR3 sequence is CASSFPRTISETQYF. The CDR3 nucleotides are TGTGCCAGCAGTTTTCCCCGGACGATTTCAGAGACCCAGTACTTC.

V is TRBV27 and J is TRBJ2-5, with D perhaps given as TRBD1 or TRBD2 (7 bases each). Trimming removed 3 bases from V and 4 bases from J, with 9 bases in between. In germline, CDR1 is MNHEY, CDR2 SMNVEV (reference sequence). The CDR3 consists of 13 residues. The CDR3 coding sequence is TGTGCCAGCAGTTTCAGGGGGGGAGAGACCCAGTACTTC. Protein product: CASSFRGGETQYF.

This rearrangement joins TRBV7-9 to TRBJ1-1; no firm D call. The CDR3 is 14 amino acids. Trimming cost V 0 bases and J 0 bases, with 5 bases left between them. Germline V lookup: CDR1 SEHNR, CDR2 FQNEAQ (reference sequence). CDR3 amino acids: CASSLAGMNTEAFF. The CDR3 DNA reads TGTGCCAGCAGCTTAGCAGGGATGAACACTGAAGCTTTCTTT.

The rearrangement links TRBV6-5 to TRBJ1-1; 7 positions agree with TRBD1. The V gene end was trimmed by 6 bases and the J gene end by 6 bases; junction bases not matched to a gene: 10. CDR3 length: 14 amino acids. CDR1 and CDR2 (germline): MNHEY, SVGAGI. CDR3 in DNA: TGTGCCAGCAGGATCCGACAGGGTTTGTCTGAAGCTTTCTTT. This sequence encodes CASRIRQGLSEAFF.

V is TRBV7-9 and J is TRBJ1-2; D is unclear. The ends were cut back, 1 base at V and 0 bases at J, with 6 bases in the middle. This CDR3 region has 14 residues. Germline V gene sequence: CDR1 SEHNR, CDR2 FQNEAQ (reference sequence). The CDR3 DNA reads TGTGCCAGCAGCTTAGAAGGATCTAACTATGGCTACACCTTC. It yields the protein CASSLEGSNYGYTF. Supplemented by reference TRBV7-9 and TRBJ1-2, the full variable domain reads DTGVSQNPRHKITKRGQNVTFRCDPISEHNRLYWYRQTLGQGPEFLTYFQNEAQLEKSRLLSDRFSAERPKGSFSTLEIQRTEQGDSAMYLCASSLEGSNYGYTFGSGTRLTVV.

The chain carries TRBV6-4 and TRBJ2-1; 11 positions match TRBD2. V lost 0 bases to trimming and J lost 5 bases; unmatched junction nucleotides: 0. CDR1 and CDR2 (germline): MRHNA, SNTAGT. CDR3 length: 15 amino acids. In DNA form, the CDR3 reads TGTGCCAGCAGTGACTCGACTAGCGGGAACAATGAGCAGTTCTTC. This sequence encodes CASSDSTSGNNEQFF.

This chain connects TRBV11-3 to TRBJ1-3; 9 bases are shared with TRBD1. The CDR3 loop spans 19 amino acids. Germline-derived CDR1 and CDR2 are SGHNT and YENEEA. J was trimmed by 0 bases and V by 5 bases; bases with no gene match: 14. This chain's CDR3 is CASSLGQGRANSSGNTIYF. CDR3 in DNA: TGTGCCAGCAGCCTGGGACAGGGACGCGCAAATAGCTCTGGAAACACCATATATTTT.

The rearrangement joins TRBV5-1 to TRBJ1-5, with TRBD1 as a possible D gene (5 bases). The V gene's germline CDR1 is SGHRS and CDR2 YFSETQ. The CDR3 length is 15 residues. The V end was cut by 3 bases, the J end by 6 bases, with 16 bases between. The CDR3: CASSWDGAGGQPQHF. In DNA form, the CDR3 reads TGCGCCAGCAGCTGGGACGGGGCCGGCGGTCAGCCCCAGCATTTT.

The chain combines TRBV4-1 with TRBJ2-3, with D uncertain. V was shortened by 0 bases and J by 6 bases, with 7 bases between the two germline ends. Germline V gene data show CDR1 as MGHRA and CDR2 as YSYEKL. CDR3 size: 13 residues. The CDR3 DNA reads as TGCGCCAGCAGCCAAGATGAAGCGGATACGCAGTATTTT. As protein: CASSQDEADTQYF.

This clone has a single count. The chain couples TRBV6-5 to TRBJ1-2; maybe TRBD1 (5 bases). Per the germline V gene, CDR1 is MNHEY and CDR2 is SVGAGI. This CDR3 is 15 amino acids long. V was clipped by 6 bases and J by 2 bases, with 16 bases between them. CDR3 nucleotides: TGTGCCAGCAGAAACCCGGCCAGGGTAAACTATGGCTACACCTTC. Protein: CASRNPARVNYGYTF.

The genes are TRBV28 and TRBJ2-1; D unclear. V was clipped by 7 bases and J by 6 bases, with 7 bases between them. The CDR3 runs to 11 residues. In germline, CDR1 is MDHEN, CDR2 SYDVKM. CDR3 DNA: TGTGCCAGCACCACCCCCAATGAGCAGTTCTTC. Protein product: CASTTPNEQFF.

CDR3 nucleotide sequence: TGTGCCAGCGCCGTCGGGACAGGGTTGTACGAGCAGTACTTC. Translating it yields CASAVGTGLYEQYF. The chain uses TRBV5-6 and TRBJ2-7; the match to TRBD1 covers 9 bases. The CDR3 is 14 amino acids. V lost 7 bases to trimming and J lost 4 bases; unmatched junction nucleotides: 9. CDR1 is SGHDT, CDR2 YYEEEE, per germline.

The rearrangement links TRBV6-2 or TRBV6-3 to TRBJ2-5; 11 bases match TRBD2. CDR3 length: 18 residues. With V trimmed by 2 bases and J by 3 bases, 11 bases remained unmatched. Germline CDR1 reads MNHEY; CDR2 reads SVGEGT. CDR3 DNA sequence: TGTGCCAGCAGTTACCCACTCAACATAGCGGGAGGGAAAGAGACCCAGTACTTC. Translation gives CASSYPLNIAGGKETQYF.

This chain links TRBV7-9 with TRBJ2-5; D gene uncertain. Deletions cut 1 base from V and 5 bases from J, with 14 bases between. Germline CDR1 reads SEHNR; CDR2 reads FQNEAQ (reference sequence). The CDR3 totals 15 residues. CDR3 nucleotide sequence: TGTGCCAGCAGCTTAGTTTTGGGGTTGCAGGAGACCCAGTACTTC. It is translated as CASSLVLGLQETQYF.

The rearrangement links TRBV5-1 to TRBJ1-4, with 7 bases fitting TRBD1. Unmatched junction bases numbered 9, after V lost 4 bases and J lost 6 bases. Germline V gene data show CDR1 as SGHRS and CDR2 as YFSETQ. CDR3 size: 15 residues. The DNA of the CDR3 is TGCGCCAGCAGCCCCGGGGGGGACAGAGATGAAAAACTGTTTTTT. Translating it yields CASSPGGDRDEKLFF.

V usage is TRBV3-1 (or the pseudogene TRBV3-2) and J usage is TRBJ2-1; D is possibly TRBD1 or TRBD2 (5 bases each). The CDR3 spans 16 residues. V was pared by 3 bases and J by 5 bases, with 17 bases between. CDR1 and CDR2 from the germline V gene are LGHDT and YNNKEL (reference sequence). Here the CDR3 DNA reads TGTGCCAGCAGCCAGATTGGGGGAGCTGGGGACAATGAGCAGTTCTTC. This encodes CASSQIGGAGDNEQFF.

The chain combines TRBV5-1 with TRBJ2-2; D is undetermined. Germline V gene lookup returns CDR1 SGHRS and CDR2 YFSETQ. Between the trimmed V and J ends, which lost 4 bases and 4 bases, there was a span of 8 bases. This CDR3 spans 13 amino acids. The CDR3 loop reads CASSPRVTGELFF. CDR3 sequence (DNA): TGCGCCAGCAGCCCCCGGGTCACCGGGGAGCTGTTTTTT.

V and J are TRBV5-1 and TRBJ2-7, with D possibly being TRBD1 (5 bases). In germline, CDR1 is SGHRS, CDR2 YFSETQ. The CDR3 is made up of 14 amino acids. The V end lost 4 bases, the J end lost 1 base, and 12 bases lay between the germline ends. The CDR3 nucleotides are TGCGCCAGCAGCCCGGACAAGGCATCCTACGAGCAGTACTTC. It is translated as CASSPDKASYEQYF.

The V and J genes are TRBV6-5 and TRBJ1-5, with 7 bases identical to TRBD1. Germline V lookup: CDR1 MNHEY, CDR2 SVGAGI. Unmatched junction bases numbered 6, after V lost 2 bases and J lost 11 bases. The CDR3 spans 13 residues. The CDR3 protein is CASSYTLQGSQHF. CDR3 in DNA: TGTGCCAGCAGTTACACCCTACAGGGGTCCCAGCATTTT.

The genes are TRBV28 and TRBJ2-1; TRBD2 matches 9 bases. The CDR3 runs to 16 residues. Germline V lookup: CDR1 MDHEN, CDR2 SYDVKM. J was trimmed by 0 bases and V by 7 bases; bases with no gene match: 7. The CDR3 is CASTLGLASSYNEQFF. DNA of the CDR3: TGTGCCAGCACCTTGGGACTAGCCAGCTCCTACAATGAGCAGTTCTTC.

The CDR3: CASSLSGGRYNEQFF. For the CDR3, the DNA is TGTGCCAGCAGCTTATCGGGAGGCCGCTACAATGAGCAGTTCTTC. V gene TRBV7-9 combines with J gene TRBJ2-1; 7 nucleotides line up with TRBD2. CDR3 length equals 15 residues. CDR1 and CDR2 from the germline V gene are SEHNR and FQNEAQ (reference sequence). V was pared by 2 bases and J by 3 bases, with 4 bases of the junction left unmatched.

This chain uses TRBV11-2 with TRBJ1-3, with 12 bases aligning to TRBD1. After removal of 6 bases from V and 7 bases from J, the junction contained 7 bases not matched to a gene. CDR1 and CDR2 (germline): SGHAT, FQNNGV. The CDR3 spans 15 residues. The CDR3 DNA follows: TGTGCCAGCAGATCCCTAGGGACAGGGGGCAACACCATATATTTT. This sequence encodes CASRSLGTGGNTIYF.

The rearrangement joins TRBV5-6 to TRBJ1-2, with a weak D call TRBD1 (5 bases). The CDR3 loop spans 17 amino acids. Germline lookup yields CDR1 SGHDT and CDR2 YYEEEE. V was cut by 0 bases and J by 2 bases, with 17 bases left in between. The CDR3 here is CASSLGPSGGLNYGYTF. In DNA form, the CDR3 reads TGTGCCAGCAGCTTGGGCCCATCGGGGGGACTAAACTATGGCTACACCTTC.

The J gene is TRBJ1-6, the V gene TRBV5-4; maybe TRBD1 (5 bases). The CDR3 length is 13 residues. Germline assignment: CDR1 SGHNT and CDR2 YYREEE (reference sequence). V gave up 2 bases and J gave up 7 bases, with 7 bases separating them. In DNA form, the CDR3 reads TGTGCCAGCAGCTTCCAGGGAAATTCACCCCTCCACTTT. As protein: CASSFQGNSPLHF.

The rearrangement joins TRBV6-2 or TRBV6-3 to TRBJ2-7; D unclear. V was trimmed by 0 bases and J by 6 bases, leaving 12 bases between them. CDR3 length: 14 residues. Germline loops: CDR1 MNHEY, CDR2 SVGEGT. CDR3 nucleotides: TGTGCCAGCAGTTACTCTACGACCCTAAGCGAGCAGTACTTC. Protein sequence: CASSYSTTLSEQYF.

The gene calls are TRBV7-2 and TRBJ1-2; 7 bases align to TRBD1. The J segment lost 3 bases and the V segment lost 3 bases, leaving 4 bases of the junction unmatched. The CDR3 runs 14 residues. CDR1 is SGHTA and CDR2 is FQGNSA in the germline V gene. The CDR3 sequence is CASSLTGYDYGYTF. CDR3 in DNA: TGTGCCAGCAGCTTGACAGGGTACGACTATGGCTACACCTTC.

The chain uses TRBV11-2 and TRBJ2-6, with 11 bases lining up with TRBD1. This CDR3 is built from 18 residues. Trimming removed 3 bases from V and 0 bases from J; junction bases left unmatched: 4. The germline V gene encodes CDR1 SGHAT and CDR2 FQNNGV. DNA of the CDR3: TGTGCCAGCAGCTTCAGGGGGACAGGGGGCTCTGGGGCCAACGTCCTGACTTTC. Translating gives CASSFRGTGGSGANVLTF.

The rearrangement links TRBV7-2 to TRBJ2-7; D tentatively fits TRBD1 or TRBD2 (7 bases each). V was cut by 5 bases and J by 4 bases, with 12 bases left in between. Germline V CDR1 and CDR2: SGHTA, FQGNSA. This CDR3 contains 13 residues. The CDR3 reads CASSAQGGYEQYF. The CDR3 nucleotides read TGTGCCAGCAGCGCTCAGGGGGGGTACGAGCAGTACTTC.

This clone showed up just once. This chain connects TRBV19 to TRBJ2-1, with D tentatively TRBD1 (6 bases). With 8 bases removed from V and 7 bases from J, the gap between germline ends came to 21 bases. This CDR3 is built from 15 residues. CDR1 is LNHDA, CDR2 SQIVND, per germline (reference sequence). The chain's CDR3 is CASQGGRRKVNEQFF. In nucleotides, the CDR3 is TGTGCCAGTCAAGGGGGAAGGAGGAAGGTTAATGAGCAGTTCTTC.

The chain is built from TRBV4-1 and TRBJ1-4; D uncertain. The V end lost 0 bases, the J end lost 7 bases, and 3 bases lay between the germline ends. There are 12 residues in the CDR3. Germline V lookup: CDR1 MGHRA, CDR2 YSYEKL. The CDR3 DNA reads as TGCGCCAGCAGCCAAGAGGGTGAAAAACTGTTTTTT. The encoded protein is CASSQEGEKLFF.